Included here is one T cell receptor beta chain sequence, with context. The antigen is not known. The CDR3 totals 18 residues. CDR1 DFQATT and CDR2 SNEGSKA come from the germline V gene (reference sequence). V lost 0 bases to trimming and J lost 5 bases; unmatched junction nucleotides: 14. No cell sorting was done before RNA was extracted from the tissue. The sample belongs to a study of tumor and adjacent non-tumor tissue in lung cancer. Study in general: Patients were aged roughly 30 to 76, nine to eleven men and a handful of women, stage I to III. Around 4 million productive TCRbeta reads were obtained per sample on average. Points from the study as a whole: In normal lung, the top 100 clones were significantly more dominant than in tumor.

The library came from three nested PCR rounds adapted from ARM-PCR protocols. Each CDR3 protein is one row after TCRdb ran MiXCR on the multiplex PCR reads. The sample gives about 200,000 distinct CDR3 sequences, about two thirds of which show up once; about 23% is in the top ten. The sample taken for sequencing was lung tumor tissue. The clonotype was recovered from a man aged 55 to 70 with non-small cell lung cancer. The chain combines TRBV20-1 with TRBJ2-5; 11 nucleotides agree with TRBD2. In nucleotides, the CDR3 is TGCAGTGCTAGAGACGAGGATTTAGCGGGAGGGCCCCAGGAGACCCAGTACTTC. Its translation is CSARDEDLAGGPQETQYF.